The next 14 T cell receptor beta chains were all read from a single sample in a study of shared clonotypes between healthy human individuals. Profiled with immunoSEQ multiplex PCR; TCRdb holds only in-frame clones, not every one. Counted here are 950,000 to 1,100,000 clones, about 70% occurring once; the ten biggest clones make up over 1.3%. Sequenced material: memory CD4+ T cells sorted from blood. The sample's subset: CD45RA-negative fraction. The receptors were gathered from a man aged 18 to 29 in good health.

The genes are TRBV9 and TRBJ1-2; unclear D gene. Trimming cost V 0 bases and J 8 bases, with 14 bases left between them. CDR1 SGDLS and CDR2 YYNGEE come from the germline V gene. This CDR3 is 14 amino acids long. In nucleotides, the CDR3 is TGTGCCAGCAGCGTAGAGCCGGGCCCAGGCGGCTACACCTTC. Translating it yields CASSVEPGPGGYTF.

Points on this clone: The same CDR3 is also encoded by other DNA sequences in this sample. The CDR3 protein is CASSPSGSGETQYF. CDR3 in DNA: TGTGCCAGCTCCCCTAGCGGGAGTGGAGAGACCCAGTACTTC. The chain has TRBV18 and TRBJ2-5; TRBD2 matches at 10 bases. The CDR3 is 14 residues long. The trim removed 6 bases at V and 4 bases at J, leaving 5 bases unmatched. The germline CDR1 and CDR2 sequences are KGHSH and LQKENI.

The V and J genes are TRBV5-1 and TRBJ2-5; 7 positions match TRBD2. The CDR3 loop spans 16 amino acids. V trimming: 4 bases; J trimming: 0 bases; junction bases outside the gene matches: 9. Germline V gives CDR1 SGHRS, CDR2 YFSETQ. CDR3 DNA: TGCGCCAGCAGCCCAACCGGGGGAGGGAACCAAGAGACCCAGTACTTC. Its protein is CASSPTGGGNQETQYF.

The chain combines TRBV4-3 with TRBJ2-1; 9 bases fit TRBD2. Germline trimming cut 0 bases from V and 8 bases from J; bases unmatched to any gene: 8. CDR1 LGHNA and CDR2 YSLEER come from the germline V gene. This CDR3 is built from 16 residues. DNA for the CDR3: TGCGCCAGCAGCCAAGATTGGCGGGAGGGAAGGGATGAGCAGTTCTTC. It translates to CASSQDWREGRDEQFF.

Worth noting for this clone: This sample includes further DNA sequences coding for the same CDR3. J is TRBJ2-1 and V is TRBV5-1, with 10 nucleotides matching TRBD2. V shed 4 bases and J 6 bases; nucleotides not matched to a gene: 4. CDR3 length equals 14 residues. Germline V lookup: CDR1 SGHRS, CDR2 YFSETQ. CDR3 DNA: TGCGCCAGCAGCGCCAGGACTAGCGGCAATGAGCAGTTCTTC. It translates to CASSARTSGNEQFF.

The rearrangement links TRBV7-9 to TRBJ1-2; TRBD1 is a possible D gene (5 bases). From germline, CDR1 is SEHNR and CDR2 FQNEAQ (reference sequence). The CDR3 runs to 13 residues. V was cut by 1 base and J by 7 bases, with 10 bases left in between. The CDR3 DNA sequence: TGTGCCAGCAGCTTAGACGACAGCGCTGGCTACACCTTC. This sequence encodes CASSLDDSAGYTF.

This clone was seen a handful of times. V gene TRBV7-2 combines with J gene TRBJ2-7; D may be TRBD1 (6 bases). Trimming pared 5 bases from V and 3 bases from J, leaving 14 bases between. Germline CDR1 SGHTA, CDR2 FQGNSA. CDR3 size: 14 residues. This CDR3 reads CASSREQGFYEQYF. As DNA, the CDR3 is TGTGCCAGCAGCCGAGAACAGGGATTCTACGAGCAGTACTTC. The full variable domain, with the rest looked up from reference TRBV7-2 and TRBJ2-7, is GAGVSQSPSNKVTEKGKDVELRCDPISGHTALYWYRQSLGQGLEFLIYFQGNSAPDKSGLPSDRFSAERTGGSVSTLTIQRTQQEDSAVYLCASSREQGFYEQYFGPGTRLTVT.

The genes are TRBV7-2 and TRBJ1-1; D might be TRBD1 (6 bases). CDR1 and CDR2 (germline): SGHTA, FQGNSA. V gave up 3 bases and J gave up 5 bases, with 10 bases separating them. The CDR3 runs 13 residues. For the CDR3, the DNA is TGTGCCAGCAGCTTTCAGGGGAGGACTGAAGCTTTCTTT. It yields the protein CASSFQGRTEAFF. The full variable domain, rest sourced from reference TRBV7-2 and TRBJ1-1, is GAGVSQSPSNKVTEKGKDVELRCDPISGHTALYWYRQSLGQGLEFLIYFQGNSAPDKSGLPSDRFSAERTGGSVSTLTIQRTQQEDSAVYLCASSFQGRTEAFFGQGTRLTVV.

V usage is TRBV28 and J usage is TRBJ1-2; D gene unclear. The CDR3 consists of 14 residues. The germline V gene has CDR1 MDHEN and CDR2 SYDVKM. Trimming took 6 bases from V and 7 from J, leaving 18 bases between them. The CDR3 protein is CASRPRGLGGGYTF. In DNA form, the CDR3 reads TGTGCCAGCAGGCCCCGCGGTTTGGGTGGTGGCTACACCTTC.

The sample holds one count of this clone. This chain links TRBV11-2 with TRBJ1-6, with D uncertain. This CDR3 comprises 16 residues. The ends were cut back, 6 bases at V and 1 base at J, with 13 bases in the middle. Germline lookup yields CDR1 SGHAT and CDR2 FQNNGV. The CDR3 DNA reads as TGTGCCAGCAGTCTTAATCACGGGTCCTATAATTCACCCCTCCACTTT. This codes for CASSLNHGSYNSPLHF.

This clone was seen a handful of times. The chain uses TRBV2 and TRBJ1-1; no definite D call. This CDR3 comprises 11 residues. Germline V lookup: CDR1 SNHLY, CDR2 FYNNEI. Between the trimmed V and J ends, which lost 7 bases and 11 bases, there was a span of 14 bases. CDR3 nucleotide sequence: TGTGCCAGCAACCCCGGGGTCGGCGCTTTCTTT. Residues: CASNPGVGAFF.

This clone appeared a single time. The chain links TRBV5-5 to TRBJ2-7; the match to TRBD2 covers 11 bases. Germline V gene sequence: CDR1 SGHKS, CDR2 YYEKEE (reference sequence). This CDR3 is 16 amino acids long. The V and J ends lost 3 bases and 7 bases, in that order; junction bases with no gene match: 12. The CDR3 DNA follows: TGTGCCAGCAGCTCGACTCTACTAGCGGGAGCTAGGGAGCAGTACTTC. Translating it yields CASSSTLLAGAREQYF.

This clone was detected a few times. This chain uses TRBV28 with TRBJ2-1; no firm D call. The V end lost 1 base, the J end lost 7 bases, and 2 bases lay between the germline ends. The CDR3 is 11 amino acids. Germline CDR1 is MDHEN and CDR2 is SYDVKM. The CDR3 nucleotides read TGTGCCAGCAGTTTATTAAATGAGCAGTTCTTC. Translated, it gives CASSLLNEQFF.

CDR3 protein: CASSSRGDTQYF. The DNA of the CDR3 is TGTGCCAGCAGCTCCAGGGGAGATACGCAGTATTTT. J is TRBJ2-3 and V is TRBV7-2; weak D call: TRBD1 (6 bases). V lost 4 bases and J lost 5, with 7 bases in between. Looked up from germline, CDR1 is SGHTA and CDR2 is FQGNSA. The CDR3 runs 12 residues.